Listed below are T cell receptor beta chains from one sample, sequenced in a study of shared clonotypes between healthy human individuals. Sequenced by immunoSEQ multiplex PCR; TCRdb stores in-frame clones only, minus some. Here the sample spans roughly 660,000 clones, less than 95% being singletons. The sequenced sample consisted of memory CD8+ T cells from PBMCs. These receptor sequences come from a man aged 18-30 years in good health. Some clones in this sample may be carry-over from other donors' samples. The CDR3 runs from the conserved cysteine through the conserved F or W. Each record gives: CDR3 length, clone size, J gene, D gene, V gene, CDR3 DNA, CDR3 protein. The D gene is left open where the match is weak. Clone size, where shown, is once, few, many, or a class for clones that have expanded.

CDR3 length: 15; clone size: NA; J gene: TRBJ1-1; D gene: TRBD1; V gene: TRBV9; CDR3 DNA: TGTGCCAGCAGCGTAGTGACAGGGATGAACACTGAAGCTTTCTTT; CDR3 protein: CASSVVTGMNTEAFF
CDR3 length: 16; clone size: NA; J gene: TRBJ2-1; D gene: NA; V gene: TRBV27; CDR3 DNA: TGTGCCAGCAGTTTTGGGAGGGACAGTATTTGGAATGAGCAGTTCTTC; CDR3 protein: CASSFGRDSIWNEQFF
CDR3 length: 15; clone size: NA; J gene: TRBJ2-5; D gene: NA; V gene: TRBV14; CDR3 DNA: TGTGCCAGCAGCCAAGTGGTGGGGGTCCAAGAGACCCAGTACTTC; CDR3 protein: CASSQVVGVQETQYF
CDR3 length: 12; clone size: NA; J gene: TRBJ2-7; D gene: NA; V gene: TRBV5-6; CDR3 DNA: TGTGCCAGCAGCGGAACACCGTACGAGCAGTACTTC; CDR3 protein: CASSGTPYEQYF
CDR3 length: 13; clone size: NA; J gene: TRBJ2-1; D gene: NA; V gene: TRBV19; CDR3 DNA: TGTGCCAGTAGTATAGTTCACCCCAATGAGCAGTTCTTC; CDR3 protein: CASSIVHPNEQFF
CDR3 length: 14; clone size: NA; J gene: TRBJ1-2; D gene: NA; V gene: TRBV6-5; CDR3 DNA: TGTGCCAGCAGTCAACAGGGTACTATCTATGGCTACACCTTC; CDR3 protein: CASSQQGTIYGYTF
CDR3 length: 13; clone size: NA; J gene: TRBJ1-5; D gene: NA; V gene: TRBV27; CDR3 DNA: TGTGCCAGCAGTTACAGGGAGAATCAGCCCCAGCATTTT; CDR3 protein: CASSYRENQPQHF
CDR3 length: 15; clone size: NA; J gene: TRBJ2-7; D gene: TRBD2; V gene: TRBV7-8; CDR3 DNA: TGTGCCAGCATAATGTGGGCTAGCGGAGCCTACGAGCAGTACTTC; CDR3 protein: CASIMWASGAYEQYF
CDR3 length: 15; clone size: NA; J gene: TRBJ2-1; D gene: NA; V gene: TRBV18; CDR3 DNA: TGTGCCAGCTCACCAGACCCGGCAGGCGGGAATGAGCAGTTCTTC; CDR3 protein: CASSPDPAGGNEQFF
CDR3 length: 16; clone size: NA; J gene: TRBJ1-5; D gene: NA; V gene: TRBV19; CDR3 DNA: TGTGCCAGTAGTCAGGGGCTGGGGTATAGCAATCAGCCCCAGCATTTT; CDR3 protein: CASSQGLGYSNQPQHF
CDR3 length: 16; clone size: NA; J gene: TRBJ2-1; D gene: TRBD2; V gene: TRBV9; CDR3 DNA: TGTGCCAGCAGCCCCCGGGGCGGGAGTATGTACAATGAGCAGTTCTTC; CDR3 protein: CASSPRGGSMYNEQFF
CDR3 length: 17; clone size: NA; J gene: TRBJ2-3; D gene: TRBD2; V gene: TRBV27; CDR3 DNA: TGTGCCAGCAGTTTCCTCCCCGGGACTAGCGGCACAGATACGCAGTATTTT; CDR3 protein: CASSFLPGTSGTDTQYF
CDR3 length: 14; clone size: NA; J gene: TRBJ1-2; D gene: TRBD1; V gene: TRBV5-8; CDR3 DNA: TGTGCCAGCAGCCCTACAGGGGGCTACTATGGCTACACCTTC; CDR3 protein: CASSPTGGYYGYTF
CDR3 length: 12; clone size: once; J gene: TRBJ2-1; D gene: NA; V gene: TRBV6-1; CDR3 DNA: TGTGCCAGCAGAAGTGGGTACAATGAGCAGTTCTTC; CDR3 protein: CASRSGYNEQFF
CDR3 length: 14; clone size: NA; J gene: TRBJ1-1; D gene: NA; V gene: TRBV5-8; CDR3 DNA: TGTGCCAGCAGCTGGGGGTGGGTGAACACTGAAGCTTTCTTT; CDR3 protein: CASSWGWVNTEAFF
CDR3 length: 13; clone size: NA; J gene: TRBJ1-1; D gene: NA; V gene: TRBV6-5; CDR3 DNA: TGTGCCAGCCAGTTTGCCGAAGGGGCTGAAGCTTTCTTT; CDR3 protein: CASQFAEGAEAFF
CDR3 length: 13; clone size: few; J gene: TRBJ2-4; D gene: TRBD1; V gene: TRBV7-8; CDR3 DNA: TGTGCCAGCAGGGGACAGGGGGCAAACATTCAGTACTTC; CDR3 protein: CASRGQGANIQYF
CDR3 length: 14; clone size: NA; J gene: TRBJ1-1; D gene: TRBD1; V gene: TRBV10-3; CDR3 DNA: TGTGCCACCGATGACAGGGGGCTTGGTGGTGAAGCTTTCTTT; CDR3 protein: CATDDRGLGGEAFF
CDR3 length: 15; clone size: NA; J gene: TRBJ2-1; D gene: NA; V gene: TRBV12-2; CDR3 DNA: TGTGCAAGTCGCTTAGAGAGCGGTGCGTACAATGAGCAGTTCTTC; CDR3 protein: CASRLESGAYNEQFF
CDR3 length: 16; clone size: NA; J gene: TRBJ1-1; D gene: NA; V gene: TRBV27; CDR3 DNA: TGTGCCAGCAGTCCCTGGAGCAGGGGCATAAACACTGAAGCTTTCTTT; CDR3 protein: CASSPWSRGINTEAFF
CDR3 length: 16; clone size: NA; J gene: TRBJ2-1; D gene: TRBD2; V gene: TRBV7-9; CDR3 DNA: TGTGCCAGCAGTTTTAGCGGGAGGCGCCTTGGGGATGAGCAGTTCTTC; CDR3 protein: CASSFSGRRLGDEQFF